Sequencing of this TCR beta chain was carried out in a study of T cell responses to AZD1222 COVID-19 vaccine. Study-level findings and limits: The reported proportion of spike-specific TCRs targeting unmutated variant regions was nearly half. Receipt of two AZD1222 doses was followed by a rise in Spike-specific TCR breadth and depth. Possibly, clonal diversity was underestimated; donors were largely white British and included more females.

CDR3 size: 13 residues. Trimming removed 1 base at V and 1 base at J, with 4 bases between. On this clone: Its antigen is unknown. The sample has other DNA sequences that encode this CDR3 too.

TCRdb keeps only in-frame clones here, not all; method: immunoSEQ multiplex PCR. The repertoire includes 110,000 or so clones, 88% of them detected once, and roughly 4% sits in the top ten. The source is an adult who received the AZD1222 COVID-19 vaccine. The starting material was peripheral blood, obtained 28 days after the second AZD1222 dose. The chain recombines TRBV12-3 or TRBV12-4 with TRBJ1-1; D is uncertain. The CDR3 is CASSLVENTEAFF. The CDR3 DNA reads TGTGCCAGCAGTTTAGTGGAGAACACTGAAGCTTTCTTT.